The clone carrying this TCR beta chain has just one count. Assay runs were performed at deep level. Several immunoSEQ plates received, in even portions, the genomic DNA of each subset. Profiling relied on immunoSEQ multiplex PCR, and the TCRdb table lists in-frame clones only, not all of them. The table includes 700,000 to 950,000 clones, 90% to 98% detected once. This entry comes from a study of shared clonotypes between healthy human individuals. Terminally differentiated effector memory CD45RA+ cells were excluded by CCR7 positive selection of CD45RO-negative cells. Donors were healthy HIV-negative adults without recently reported acute infections or vaccinations. The CDR3 is 12 residues long. Per the germline V gene, CDR1 is PRHDT and CDR2 is FYEKMQ (reference sequence). Trimming removed 5 bases from V and 1 base from J, with 5 bases in between.

The gene calls are TRBV13 and TRBJ1-1; D is ambiguous. Input material: naive CD8+ T cells sorted from blood. The receptor's source is a man aged 25 to 40 in good health. Here the CDR3 reads CASSQENTEAFF. CDR3 sequence (DNA): TGTGCCAGCAGCCAAGAGAACACTGAAGCTTTCTTT.